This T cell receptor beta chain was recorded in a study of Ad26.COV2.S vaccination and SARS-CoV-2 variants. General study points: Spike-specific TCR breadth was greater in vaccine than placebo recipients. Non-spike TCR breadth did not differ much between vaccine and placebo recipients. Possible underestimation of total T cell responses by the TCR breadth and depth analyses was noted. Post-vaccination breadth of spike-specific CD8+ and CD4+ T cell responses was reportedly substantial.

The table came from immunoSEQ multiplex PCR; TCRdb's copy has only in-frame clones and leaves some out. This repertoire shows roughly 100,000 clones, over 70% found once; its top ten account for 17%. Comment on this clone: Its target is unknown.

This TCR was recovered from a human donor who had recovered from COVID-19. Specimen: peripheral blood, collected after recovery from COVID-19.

The DNA of the CDR3 is TGTGCCAGCCAGCGGAACGAAGCCTACGAGCAGTACTTC. This codes for CASQRNEAYEQYF. This sequence joins TRBV6-5 and TRBJ2-7, with D possibly matching TRBD2 (5 bases). Between the trimmed V and J ends, which lost 8 bases and 2 bases, there was a span of 13 bases. Germline loops: CDR1 MNHEY, CDR2 SVGAGI. The CDR3 covers 13 residues.